These 17 T cell receptor beta chains were all obtained from the same sample, sequenced in a study of T cells in Graves' hyperthyroidism and ophthalmopathy. RNA transcripts yielded amplified TCR beta CDR3 regions. The primer set for the first-round RT-PCR of the TCR CDR3 was HTBI. Each CDR3 protein is one row after TCRdb ran MiXCR on the multiplex PCR reads. The sample includes approximately 590,000 distinct CDR3 sequences, 15% to 19% of them seen just once. Specimen: blood. These receptor sequences come from a young woman with Graves' hyperthyroidism.

The V gene is TRBV18, the J gene TRBJ2-1, with D possibly matching TRBD2 (6 bases). The germline V gene has CDR1 KGHSH and CDR2 LQKENI. The CDR3 covers 15 residues. Trimming removed 0 bases from V and 7 bases from J, with 13 bases in between. Written as DNA, the CDR3 is TGTGCCAGCTCACCACCGGCGGGGATGTTTAATGAGCAGTTCTTC. This codes for CASSPPAGMFNEQFF.

This clonotype showed up many times. The rearrangement joins TRBV2 to TRBJ2-1; 14 bases are shared with TRBD2. Trimming at V came to 9 bases and at J to 2 bases, leaving 15 bases not matched to a gene. This CDR3 comprises 19 residues. Germline assignment: CDR1 SNHLY and CDR2 FYNNEI. The CDR3 DNA reads TGTGCCAGGGCCAAGTCGGGACTAGCGGGAGTAATGACCTACAATGAGCAGTTCTTC. This sequence encodes CARAKSGLAGVMTYNEQFF.

In its sample, this clonotype was seen many times. This chain connects TRBV20-1 to TRBJ2-7; D is possibly TRBD2 (6 bases). The germline V gene has CDR1 DFQATT and CDR2 SNEGSKA (reference sequence). V was pared by 3 bases and J by 2 bases, with 20 bases between. The CDR3 is made up of 16 amino acids. The CDR3 DNA is TGCAGTGCTAGTGGGGGGAGAGCACTTAATGCCTACGAGCAGTACTTC. As protein: CSASGGRALNAYEQYF.

This clonotype was observed a few times. This rearrangement joins TRBV6-6 to TRBJ2-5; TRBD2 matches 14 bases. CDR3 length: 18 residues. After removal of 2 bases from V and 5 bases from J, the junction contained 10 bases not matched to a gene. Germline values: CDR1 MNHNY, CDR2 SVGAGI (reference sequence). This CDR3 reads CASSYTGLAGVGGETQYF. For the CDR3, the DNA is TGTGCCAGCAGTTACACGGGACTAGCGGGAGTAGGGGGGGAGACCCAGTACTTC.

V gene TRBV2 combines with J gene TRBJ2-7; perhaps TRBD1 as D (6 bases). CDR3 length equals 18 residues. V lost 6 bases and J 9 bases, leaving 33 bases between the germline ends. Germline lookup yields CDR1 SNHLY and CDR2 FYNNEI. The CDR3 spells CASSASPSDRPPRDGQYF. CDR3 sequence (DNA): TGTGCCAGCAGCGCGTCCCCCTCAGACAGGCCACCTAGGGACGGGCAGTACTTC.

CDR3 nucleotide sequence: TGCGCCAGCAGCTCCGGGACTAGCGGGGACAATGAGCAGTTCTTC. Its protein is CASSSGTSGDNEQFF. The rearrangement links TRBV5-1 to TRBJ2-1; 13 bases are a match to TRBD2. CDR1 is SGHRS and CDR2 is YFSETQ in the germline V gene. The CDR3 has 15 amino acids. The trim removed 3 bases at V and 5 bases at J, leaving 2 bases unmatched. The full variable domain, rest sourced from reference TRBV5-1 and TRBJ2-1, is KAGVTQTPRYLIKTRGQQVTLSCSPISGHRSVSWYQQTPGQGLQFLFEYFSETQRNKGNFPGRFSGRQFSNSRSEMNVSTLELGDSALYLCASSSGTSGDNEQFFGPGTRLTVL.

Points on this clonotype: A much larger clone lies one base from this, so it may be a read error. The V and J genes are TRBV6-1 and TRBJ2-2, with D perhaps TRBD1 or TRBD2 (5 bases each). Trimming left V 8 bases short and J 5 bases short, with 6 bases between. The CDR3 contains 11 residues. The germline CDR1 and CDR2 sequences are MNHNS and SASEGT. The DNA for the CDR3 is TGTGCCAGCGGGACGACCGGGGAGCTGTTTTTT. Translating it yields CASGTTGELFF.

This clonotype occurred a few times. The V gene is TRBV4-1, the J gene TRBJ2-1, with D perhaps TRBD1 (6 bases). The CDR3 loop spans 17 amino acids. Trimming removed 2 bases at V and 0 bases at J, with 14 bases between. The germline V gene encodes CDR1 MGHRA and CDR2 YSYEKL. This chain's CDR3 is CASSQRWTDSSYNEQFF. The CDR3, as DNA: TGCGCCAGCAGCCAACGATGGACAGATAGCTCCTACAATGAGCAGTTCTTC.

This sequence joins TRBV7-6 and TRBJ2-5; the D gene is possibly TRBD2 (5 bases). This CDR3 has 15 residues. Deletions cut 2 bases from V and 5 bases from J, with 15 bases between. Germline V gene lookup returns CDR1 SGHVS and CDR2 FNYEAQ. The CDR3 spells CASSLLTRAGETQYF. In DNA form, the CDR3 reads TGTGCCAGCAGCTTATTAACGCGGGCGGGCGAGACCCAGTACTTC.

A word on this clonotype: With a much larger clone just one base away, this may be a read error. The chain recombines TRBV6-1 with TRBJ1-2; D unclear. The CDR3 is 17 amino acids. The germline V gene has CDR1 MNHNS and CDR2 SASEGT. V was clipped by 5 bases and J by 4 bases, with 23 bases between them. CDR3 bases: TGTGCCAGCAGTCCGGCCAGGCCACTTTTGGGAATCTATGGCTACACCTTC. This encodes CASSPARPLLGIYGYTF.

The chain carries TRBV6-4 and TRBJ2-7; 14 bases map to TRBD2. After removal of 5 bases from V and 4 bases from J, the junction contained 4 bases not matched to a gene. CDR1 and CDR2 from the germline V gene are MRHNA and SNTAGT. CDR3 size: 15 residues. Written as DNA, the CDR3 is TGTGCCAGCAGTTACGGGACTAGCGGGAGATACGAGCAGTACTTC. Encoded protein: CASSYGTSGRYEQYF.

A few counts support this clonotype. The chain uses TRBV19 and TRBJ2-3, with a possible D match to TRBD1 (5 bases). With 4 bases removed from V and 2 bases from J, the gap between germline ends came to 10 bases. CDR1 and CDR2 (germline): LNHDA, SQIVND (reference sequence). This CDR3 is 14 amino acids long. In DNA, the CDR3 is TGTGCCAGTAGTAGGACACCAATCACAGATACGCAGTATTTT. Its protein is CASSRTPITDTQYF.

In its sample, this clonotype was seen many times. The gene calls are TRBV3-1 and TRBJ2-3, with 12 bases that match TRBD2. V trimming: 1 base; J trimming: 11 bases; junction bases outside the gene matches: 10. CDR3 size: 16 residues. Germline lookup yields CDR1 LGHDT and CDR2 YNNKEL (reference sequence). The CDR3: CASSQGPLAGGFKQYF. CDR3 bases: TGTGCCAGCAGCCAAGGCCCCCTAGCGGGAGGGTTCAAGCAGTATTTT.

The chain employs TRBV5-4 and TRBJ2-7; 7 positions agree with TRBD1. This CDR3 region has 14 residues. The germline CDR1 and CDR2 sequences are SGHNT and YYREEE (reference sequence). Germline trimming cut 4 bases from V and 6 bases from J; bases unmatched to any gene: 10. CDR3 loop: CASSPGQIIAEQYF. CDR3 DNA: TGTGCCAGCAGCCCGGGACAGATCATAGCCGAGCAGTACTTC.

This clonotype was detected a few times. V gene TRBV6-2 or TRBV6-3 combines with J gene TRBJ2-7, with TRBD1 matching 11 bases. In germline, CDR1 is MNHEY, CDR2 SVGEGT. The CDR3 runs to 14 residues. V was pared by 7 bases and J by 6 bases, with 8 bases of the junction left unmatched. The CDR3 sequence is CASTEDRGRGEQYF. CDR3 sequence (DNA): TGTGCCAGCACCGAGGACAGGGGGCGCGGCGAGCAGTACTTC.

Only a few counts were recorded for this clonotype. This chain links TRBV20-1 with TRBJ2-1, with 12 bases lining up with TRBD2. Per germline, CDR1 DFQATT and CDR2 SNEGSKA (reference sequence). This CDR3 is 15 amino acids long. Trimming at V came to 5 bases and at J to 1 base, leaving 3 bases not matched to a gene. For the CDR3, the DNA is TGCAGTGCTGCTAGCGGGAGGGAATCCTACAATGAGCAGTTCTTC. Its translation: CSAASGRESYNEQFF.

The chain uses TRBV12-3 or TRBV12-4 and TRBJ2-1; 9 bases fit TRBD2. The CDR3 totals 15 residues. The junction had 12 bases not matched to a gene; V was cut back by 7 bases and J by 8 bases. CDR3 loop: CASTQESGRRHEQFF. CDR3 bases: TGTGCCAGCACTCAGGAAAGCGGGAGGAGGCATGAGCAGTTCTTC.